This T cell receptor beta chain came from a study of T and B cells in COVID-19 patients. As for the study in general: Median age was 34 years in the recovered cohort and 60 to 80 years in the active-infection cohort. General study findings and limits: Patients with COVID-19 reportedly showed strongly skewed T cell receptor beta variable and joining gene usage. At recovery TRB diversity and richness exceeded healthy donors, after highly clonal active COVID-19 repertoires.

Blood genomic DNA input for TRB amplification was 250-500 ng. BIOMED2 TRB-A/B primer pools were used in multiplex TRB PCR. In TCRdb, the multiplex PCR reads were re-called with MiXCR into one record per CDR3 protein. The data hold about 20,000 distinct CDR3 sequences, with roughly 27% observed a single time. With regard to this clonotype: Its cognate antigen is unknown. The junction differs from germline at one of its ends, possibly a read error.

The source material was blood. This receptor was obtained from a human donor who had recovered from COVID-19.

CDR3 loop: CAWSTGLTRTDTRYF. The DNA of the CDR3 is TGTGCCTGGAGCACCGGACTGACCCGCACAGATACGCGGTATTTT. The rearrangement links TRBV30 to TRBJ2-3; possibly TRBD2 for D (5 bases). Germline V lookup: CDR1 GTSNPN, CDR2 SVGIG (reference sequence). This CDR3 comprises 15 residues.